Reported below is one T cell receptor (beta chain). Its antigen is still unknown. The data stem from a study of early T cells in non-severe SARS-CoV-2 infection. At the level of the study: RNA in bulk from unsorted whole blood was sequenced, and chains were unpaired. General observations from the study: Reliance on VDJdb matching favored anti-spike CD8 responses; private and CD4 specificities were missed.

Researchers attached unique molecular identifiers to individual cDNA molecules. TCRdb fed the 5' RACE reads into MiXCR, producing one record per CDR3 protein. Of 60,000 to 75,000 distinct CDR3 sequences listed, about an eighth are singletons. Specimen: whole blood, collected at baseline. The TCR originated in an adult who was a healthcare worker with PCR-confirmed SARS-CoV-2 infection or an uninfected control (not recorded which).

CDR3 protein: CASDGAQQETQYF. The CDR3 nucleotides read TGTGCGTCGGATGGGGCGCAACAAGAGACCCAGTACTTC. This chain connects TRBV6-6 to TRBJ2-5; possibly TRBD1 for D (5 bases). Germline V gives CDR1 MNHNY, CDR2 SVGAGI (reference sequence). The CDR3 extends over 13 amino acids.